This T cell receptor beta chain was documented in a study of T cells in Graves' hyperthyroidism and ophthalmopathy. A patient was excluded if there was uncontrolled infection, other autoimmune disease, pregnancy or lactation. In this sample, this clonotype turned up many times. Authors of the study amplified TCR beta CDR3 regions from RNA transcripts. TCR CDR3 regions were first amplified by RT-PCR with HTBI primers. TCRdb itself ran the multiplex PCR reads through MiXCR, one entry per CDR3 protein. The sample shows about half a million distinct CDR3 sequences, about 22% of them seen only once. This clonotype was sampled from a woman between 70 and 85 years old with Graves' ophthalmopathy. The sequenced sample was blood.

CDR3 protein: CAWSGTSWAGETQYF. DNA of the CDR3: TGTGCCTGGAGTGGAACCTCATGGGCTGGAGAGACCCAGTACTTC. The V call is TRBV30, the J call TRBJ2-5; D call uncertain. CDR3 length: 15 amino acids. V dropped 1 base and J dropped 4 bases, with 16 bases sitting between them. Germline CDR1 GTSNPN, CDR2 SVGIG (reference sequence).